The 23 T cell receptor beta chains listed next were all sequenced from one sample in a study of blood T cells in healthy people across ages. Primers used in a second PCR of roughly 6 to 12 cycles were a sample-barcoded 5' primer and a J-beta primer mix. TCRdb redid the calling of the 5' RACE reads with MiXCR, one entry per CDR3 protein. The repertoire has some 1.4 million distinct CDR3 sequences, about 43% of them found once; the top ten carry less than 8%. The sequencing input was blood. Receptors were obtained from a young woman in good health.

The V gene is TRBV20-1, the J gene TRBJ2-1; 7 nucleotides align to TRBD2. CDR1 and CDR2 from the germline V gene are DFQATT and SNEGSKA (reference sequence). The CDR3 spans 14 residues. V trimming: 4 bases; J trimming: 4 bases; junction bases outside the gene matches: 7. CDR3 nucleotides: TGCAGTGCTACGCGGGAGACCTCATACAATGAGCAGTTCTTC. Amino acids: CSATRETSYNEQFF.

This clonotype appeared a single time. This chain connects TRBV28 to TRBJ2-1; 7 bases line up with TRBD1. CDR1 and CDR2 from the germline V gene are MDHEN and SYDVKM. Trimming at V came to 5 bases and at J to 2 bases, leaving 9 bases not matched to a gene. CDR3 length equals 16 residues. CDR3 residues: CASSPRTGTTYNEQFF. The CDR3 DNA reads as TGTGCCAGCAGTCCTCGGACAGGCACTACCTACAATGAGCAGTTCTTC.

In its sample, this clonotype was seen a few times. CDR3 sequence: CASRERTGSQGSNEKLFF. The CDR3 DNA is TGTGCCAGTAGAGAGCGAACAGGAAGCCAAGGATCTAATGAAAAACTGTTTTTT. The chain links TRBV27 to TRBJ1-4, with D possibly being TRBD1 (5 bases). The V and J ends lost 9 bases and 3 bases respectively, with 26 bases between them. This CDR3 spans 18 amino acids. Germline values: CDR1 MNHEY, CDR2 SMNVEV (reference sequence). Full variable domain (outside the CDR3, taken from reference TRBV27 and TRBJ1-4): EAQVTQNPRYLITVTGKKLTVTCSQNMNHEYMSWYRQDPGLGLRQIYYSMNVEVTDKGDVPEGYKVSRKEKRNFPLILESPSPNQTSLYFCASRERTGSQGSNEKLFFGSGTQLSVL.

V is TRBV20-1 and J is TRBJ2-7, with 9 bases fitting TRBD1. Near its end, the DNA agrees better with TRBJ2-5, so the J call may be wrong. Germline V gene data show CDR1 as DFQATT and CDR2 as SNEGSKA (reference sequence). This CDR3 contains 13 residues. CDR3 nucleotide sequence: TGCAGTGCCCGGACAGGGGAACCAGAGACCCAGTACTTC. Translation gives CSARTGEPETQYF.

This clonotype was observed a handful of times. This chain connects TRBV25-1 to TRBJ2-5; 7 nucleotides align to TRBD1. The germline CDR1 and CDR2 sequences are MGHDK and SYGVNS. The CDR3 extends over 16 amino acids. The trim removed 1 base at V and 3 bases at J, leaving 8 bases unmatched. This CDR3 is CASSESKGGAKETQYF. CDR3 bases: TGTGCCAGCAGTGAATCAAAAGGGGGCGCAAAAGAGACCCAGTACTTC.

This clonotype has more than one count but fewer than ten. The CDR3 nucleotides are TGCAGTGCCCAAGGACCCGAGGGGGGAAAACTGTTTTTT. This encodes CSAQGPEGGKLFF. The chain has TRBV20-1 and TRBJ1-4; possible D gene TRBD1, 6 bases. V lost 6 bases and J lost 10, with 18 bases in between. The CDR3 consists of 13 residues. Germline V gene lookup returns CDR1 DFQATT and CDR2 SNEGSKA (reference sequence).

With respect to this clonotype: The junction departs from germline at one end; a sequencing error may be responsible. The chain couples TRBV3-1 to TRBJ2-7, with D hard to call. Per germline, CDR1 LGHDT and CDR2 YNNKEL (reference sequence). The CDR3 spans 13 residues. For the CDR3, the DNA is TGTGCCGGCAGCCCCAATACGGAGTTCGAGCAGTACTTC. Its translation is CAGSPNTEFEQYF.

The chain couples TRBV20-1 to TRBJ2-3, with TRBD2 matching 12 bases. This CDR3 region has 15 residues. With V trimmed by 4 bases and J by 0 bases, 2 bases remained unmatched. The germline V gene encodes CDR1 DFQATT and CDR2 SNEGSKA (reference sequence). This CDR3 is CSATGLAGSTDTQYF. For the CDR3, the DNA is TGCAGTGCTACAGGACTAGCGGGAAGCACAGATACGCAGTATTTT.

In regard to this clonotype: Relative to the germline gene, one junction end is altered; a read error may explain this. CDR3 sequence (DNA): TGTGCTAGCAGCTTAGGGGTAGCGGGGATCAATGAGCAGTTCTTC. Residues: CASSLGVAGINEQFF. The chain joins TRBV7-7 to TRBJ2-1; 8 nucleotides match TRBD2. The germline gives CDR1 SSHAT, CDR2 FNYEAQ (reference sequence). There are 15 residues in the CDR3.

The chain has TRBV5-1 and TRBJ2-7; D is possibly TRBD1 or TRBD2 (6 bases each). CDR3 length: 14 residues. Germline loops: CDR1 SGHRS, CDR2 YFSETQ. The V gene lost 5 bases and the J gene lost 5 bases, with 17 bases spanning the gap. The CDR3 DNA reads TGCGCCAGCAGTTCGTCCCAGGGGAGGAACGAGCAGTACTTC. Translating it yields CASSSSQGRNEQYF.

The chain links TRBV7-8 to TRBJ1-2; no firm D call. CDR3 length: 15 amino acids. Germline V gives CDR1 SGHVS, CDR2 FQNEAQ. V was cut by 1 base and J by 4 bases, with 13 bases left in between. DNA for the CDR3: TGTGCCAGCAGCTTAGGTCCGGAGGTTGGCTATGGCTACACCTTC. Its protein product is CASSLGPEVGYGYTF.

This clonotype appeared a few times. V and J are TRBV3-1 and TRBJ1-2; a weak D match, TRBD1 (5 bases). The CDR3 sequence is 15 residues long. V lost 1 base to trimming and J lost 2 bases, with 11 bases between them. Germline CDR1 reads LGHDT; CDR2 reads YNNKEL (reference sequence). The CDR3 coding sequence is TGTGCCAGCAGCCAAGTGGGACGGACAAACTATGGCTACACCTTC. As protein: CASSQVGRTNYGYTF. The full variable domain, its missing parts supplied by reference TRBV3-1 and TRBJ1-2, is DTAVSQTPKYLVTQMGNDKSIKCEQNLGHDTMYWYKQDSKKFLKIMFSYNNKELIINETVPNRFSPKSPDKAHLNLHINSLELGDSAVYFCASSQVGRTNYGYTFGSGTRLTVV.

The sample holds a few counts of this clonotype. The genes are TRBV28 and TRBJ2-7; D possibly corresponds to TRBD1 (6 bases). Germline V gene data show CDR1 as MDHEN and CDR2 as SYDVKM. Trimming cost V 7 bases and J 3 bases, with 13 bases left between them. CDR3 length equals 13 residues. This CDR3 reads CASTPGQLYEQYF. In DNA form, the CDR3 reads TGTGCCAGCACCCCTGGACAGCTCTACGAGCAGTACTTC.

In its sample, this clonotype was seen once. The chain has TRBV12-3 or TRBV12-4 and TRBJ2-5; maybe TRBD1 (6 bases). The J call is in doubt because the DNA end fits TRBJ2-7 better. The CDR3 has 14 residues. The CDR3 nucleotides read TGTGCCAGCAGCAGGGACAAGGGGCGCGGCGAGCAGTACTTC. It translates to CASSRDKGRGEQYF.

The V and J genes are TRBV7-9 and TRBJ1-1; TRBD1 agrees at 7 bases. The V gene end was trimmed by 5 bases and the J gene end by 1 base; junction bases not matched to a gene: 4. Germline V gene lookup returns CDR1 SEHNR and CDR2 FQNEAQ (reference sequence). The CDR3 is 14 residues long. Written as DNA, the CDR3 is TGTGCCAGCAGCGCAAACAGGGGGAACACTGAAGCTTTCTTT. Its translation: CASSANRGNTEAFF.

This clonotype was detected a few times. The rearrangement links TRBV4-2 to TRBJ2-3; TRBD2 aligns across 9 bases. V lost 4 bases, J lost 4 bases, and 9 bases stayed unmatched. Germline V gene sequence: CDR1 LGHNA, CDR2 YNFKEQ. CDR3 length: 16 residues. The CDR3 here is CASSRSAGGVADTQYF. CDR3 bases: TGTGCCAGCAGCCGGTCGGCGGGGGGGGTCGCAGATACGCAGTATTTT.

This sequence joins TRBV20-1 and TRBJ2-4; 9 bases line up with TRBD1. Gene TRBJ2-7 matches the end of the DNA better, so the J call may be wrong. This CDR3 comprises 12 residues. CDR1 is DFQATT, CDR2 SNEGSKA, per germline (reference sequence). The CDR3 reads CSLGQGTDEQYF. In nucleotides, the CDR3 is TGCAGCCTTGGACAGGGGACGGACGAGCAGTACTTC.

This clonotype was seen more than once but under ten times. The gene calls are TRBV14 and TRBJ2-3; no definite D call. CDR3 length: 16 amino acids. V shed 1 base and J shed 4 bases, with 15 bases lying between them. Per the germline V gene, CDR1 is SGHDN and CDR2 is FVKESK. The CDR3, as DNA: TGTGCCAGCAGCCAAGTAGTTAGGAGTTGGGCAGATACGCAGTATTTT. Its translation is CASSQVVRSWADTQYF.

This clonotype occurred many times. This rearrangement joins TRBV6-5 to TRBJ2-3; 13 bases align to TRBD2. The germline V gene encodes CDR1 MNHEY and CDR2 SVGAGI. J lost 0 bases, V lost 4 bases, and 1 base had no gene match. This CDR3 has 16 amino acids. The CDR3 DNA reads TGTGCCAGCAGTTCGACTAGCGGGAGGAGCACAGATACGCAGTATTTT. Translated, it gives CASSSTSGRSTDTQYF.

This clonotype turned up a few times. This chain uses TRBV10-3 with TRBJ2-5; D is possibly TRBD1 (5 bases). The J call is in doubt because the DNA end fits TRBJ2-1 better. The CDR3 spans 16 residues. CDR1 is ENHRY, CDR2 SYGVKD, per germline. DNA for the CDR3: TGTGCCATCAGTGAGTTTGCCCCCGCTGGACAAGAGACCCAGTTCTTC. This codes for CAISEFAPAGQETQFF.

The rearrangement uses TRBV7-9 and TRBJ1-2; 7 bases are shared with TRBD1. This CDR3 contains 14 residues. Germline trimming cut 7 bases from V and 2 bases from J; bases unmatched to any gene: 7. The germline V gene has CDR1 SEHNR and CDR2 FQNEAQ (reference sequence). CDR3 nucleotide sequence: TGTGCCAGCATGCTCCAGGGGGGAAACTATGGCTACACCTTC. This encodes CASMLQGGNYGYTF.

This clonotype has a handful of counts. This sequence joins TRBV12-3 or TRBV12-4 and TRBJ2-4; 7 bases agree with TRBD2. This CDR3 has 19 residues. With 3 bases clipped from V and 0 bases from J, the junction kept 14 bases outside the gene matches. The CDR3 DNA reads TGTGCCAGCAGTTTTCGGCCGGGGGGTTCTTGGCAAGCCAAAAACATTCAGTACTTC. This codes for CASSFRPGGSWQAKNIQYF.

V usage is TRBV7-2 and J usage is TRBJ2-7, with D uncertain. The germline CDR1 and CDR2 sequences are SGHTA and FQGNSA. CDR3 length equals 15 residues. The V and J ends lost 4 bases and 0 bases respectively, with 13 bases between them. CDR3: CASSYKDGYSYEQYF. CDR3 DNA sequence: TGTGCCAGCAGCTACAAGGACGGTTACTCCTACGAGCAGTACTTC.